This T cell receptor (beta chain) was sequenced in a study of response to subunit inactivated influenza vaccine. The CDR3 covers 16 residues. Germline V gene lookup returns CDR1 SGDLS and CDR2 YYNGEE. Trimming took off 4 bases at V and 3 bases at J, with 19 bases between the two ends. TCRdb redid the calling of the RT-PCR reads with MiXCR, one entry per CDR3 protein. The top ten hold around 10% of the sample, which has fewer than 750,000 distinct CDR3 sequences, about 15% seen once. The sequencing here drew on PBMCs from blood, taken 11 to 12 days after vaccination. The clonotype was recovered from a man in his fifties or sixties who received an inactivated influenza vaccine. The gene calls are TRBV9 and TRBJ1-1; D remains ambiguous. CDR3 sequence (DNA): TGTGCCAGCAGCTCCCCCCCCGGACGCGGGGACACTGAAGCTTTCTTT. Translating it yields CASSSPPGRGDTEAFF.